This T cell receptor (beta chain) was profiled in a study of blood T cell repertoires in COVID-19. Across the whole study: Acute and convalescent COVID-19 samples came from the United States, Italy and Spain. PBMCs, B-cell-depleted T cells, or T cells provided the cDNA or gDNA that made up the material.

In the original workflow: Scientists estimated how many nucleated cells there were by amplifying reference gene primers. Libraries were prepared by immunoSEQ multiplex PCR; TCRdb keeps only in-frame clonotypes and omits some of them. That table furnishes V, J and clone size, whereas the DNA furnished D and trimming. There are 30,000 to 35,000 clones in the sample; roughly 88% occur only once, and 11% to 15% lies in the top ten. Germline assignment: CDR1 LNHDA and CDR2 SQIVND (reference sequence). Trimming shortened V by 0 bases and J by 3 bases, and 6 bases separated the two germline ends. CDR3 length: 13 residues.

V is TRBV19 and J is TRBJ2-7, with D perhaps matching TRBD2 (5 bases). Material: peripheral blood. This receptor was taken from a man aged 55 to 69 with active COVID-19. CDR3 region: CASSIERGYEQYF. The CDR3 coding sequence is TGTGCCAGTAGTATAGAACGGGGCTACGAGCAGTACTTC. Full variable domain (rest looked up from reference TRBV19 and TRBJ2-7): DGGITQSPKYLFRKEGQNVTLSCEQNLNHDAMYWYRQDPGQGLRLIYYSQIVNDFQKGDIAEGYSVSREKKESFPLTVTSAQKNPTAFYLCASSIERGYEQYFGPGTRLTVT.